This T cell receptor (beta chain) was obtained from a study of cytomegalovirus exposure and HLA in healthy donors. Overall study context: Later analysis reported that the 110 or so validation repertoires shared the platform of the approximately 670 first-cohort repertoires.

The V end was cut by 4 bases, the J end by 6 bases, with 16 bases between. CDR1 and CDR2 from the germline V gene are SGDLS and YYNGEE. The CDR3 loop spans 14 amino acids. Libraries were prepared by immunoSEQ multiplex PCR; TCRdb keeps only in-frame clonotypes and omits some of them. This sample yields just under 65,000 clones, of which over 90% are seen a single time; roughly 7.3% belongs to the top ten. The validation cohort, a group of 130 or so subjects, included the donors and was separate from the roughly 700-subject first cohort. Overall study results and limits: Cytomegalovirus association was listed for 150 or so TCR beta chains. With high specificity and sensitivity, the classifier reportedly diagnosed cytomegalovirus status.

To note about this clone: Its antigen is unidentified.

The sample consisted of PBMCs. The chain combines TRBV9 with TRBJ1-1; TRBD1 is a possible D gene (5 bases). This receptor was obtained from a woman aged 18-29 years in good health and CMV-seropositive. CDR3 residues: CASSTRVDSAEAFF. The DNA of the CDR3 is TGTGCCAGCAGCACCAGGGTTGACTCTGCTGAAGCTTTCTTT.